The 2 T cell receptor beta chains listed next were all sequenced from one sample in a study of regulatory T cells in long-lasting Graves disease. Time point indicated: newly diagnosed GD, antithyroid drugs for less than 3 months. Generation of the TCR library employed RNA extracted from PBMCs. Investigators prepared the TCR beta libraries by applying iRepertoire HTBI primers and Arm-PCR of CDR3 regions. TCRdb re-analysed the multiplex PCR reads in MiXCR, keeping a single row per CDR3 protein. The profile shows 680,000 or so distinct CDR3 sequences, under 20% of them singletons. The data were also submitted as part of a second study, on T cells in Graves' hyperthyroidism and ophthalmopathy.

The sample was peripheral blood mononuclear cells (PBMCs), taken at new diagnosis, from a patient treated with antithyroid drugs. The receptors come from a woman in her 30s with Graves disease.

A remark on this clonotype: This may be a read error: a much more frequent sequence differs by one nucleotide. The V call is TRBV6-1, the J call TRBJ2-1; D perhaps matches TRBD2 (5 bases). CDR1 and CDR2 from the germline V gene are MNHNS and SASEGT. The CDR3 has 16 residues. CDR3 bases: TGTGCCGGCAGTCCCGGGGTCCCTACCCCCTACAATGAGCAGTTCTTC. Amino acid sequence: CAGSPGVPTPYNEQFF.

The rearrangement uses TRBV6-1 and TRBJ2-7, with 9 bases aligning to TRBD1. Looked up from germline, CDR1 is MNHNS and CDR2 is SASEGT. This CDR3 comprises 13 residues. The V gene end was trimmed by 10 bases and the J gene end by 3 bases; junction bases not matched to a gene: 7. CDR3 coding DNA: TGTGCCACCAAGGGACAGGGAGTCTACGAGCAGTACTTC. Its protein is CATKGQGVYEQYF.